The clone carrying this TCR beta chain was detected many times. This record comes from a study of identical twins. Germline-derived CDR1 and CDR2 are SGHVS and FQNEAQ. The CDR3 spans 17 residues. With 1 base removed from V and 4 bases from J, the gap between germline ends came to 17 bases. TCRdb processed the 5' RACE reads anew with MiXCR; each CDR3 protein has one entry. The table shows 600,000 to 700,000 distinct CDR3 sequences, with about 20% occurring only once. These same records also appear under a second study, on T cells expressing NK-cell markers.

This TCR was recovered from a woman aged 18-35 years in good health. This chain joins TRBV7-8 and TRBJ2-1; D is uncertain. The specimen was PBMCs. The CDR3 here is CASSLGPLQASYNEQFF. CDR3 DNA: TGTGCCAGCAGCTTAGGTCCCCTCCAAGCGTCTTACAATGAGCAGTTCTTC.